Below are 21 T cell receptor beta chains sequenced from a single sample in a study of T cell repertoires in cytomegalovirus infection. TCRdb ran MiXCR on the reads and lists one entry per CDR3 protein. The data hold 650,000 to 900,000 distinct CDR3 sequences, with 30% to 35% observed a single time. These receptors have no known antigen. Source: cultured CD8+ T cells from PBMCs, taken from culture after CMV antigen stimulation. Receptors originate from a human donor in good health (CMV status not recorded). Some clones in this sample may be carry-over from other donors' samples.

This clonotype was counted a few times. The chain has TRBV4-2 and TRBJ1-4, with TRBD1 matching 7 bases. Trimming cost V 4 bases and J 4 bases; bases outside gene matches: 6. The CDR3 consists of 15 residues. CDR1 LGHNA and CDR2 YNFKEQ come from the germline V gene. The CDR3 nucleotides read TGTGCCAGCAGCCGACCCGGGACAGATAATGAAAAACTGTTTTTT. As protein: CASSRPGTDNEKLFF.

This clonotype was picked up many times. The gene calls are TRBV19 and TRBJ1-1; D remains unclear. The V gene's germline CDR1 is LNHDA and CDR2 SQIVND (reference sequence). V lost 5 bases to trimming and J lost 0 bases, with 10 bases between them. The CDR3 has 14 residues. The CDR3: CASSRSGMNTEAFF. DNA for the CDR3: TGTGCCAGTAGTCGGTCAGGTATGAACACTGAAGCTTTCTTT.

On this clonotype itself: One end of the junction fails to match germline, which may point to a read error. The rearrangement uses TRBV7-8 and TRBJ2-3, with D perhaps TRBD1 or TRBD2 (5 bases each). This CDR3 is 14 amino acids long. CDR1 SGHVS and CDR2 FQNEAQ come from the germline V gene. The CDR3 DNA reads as TGTGTCAGCAGCTTGTGGGGGAGCACAGATACGCAGTATTTT. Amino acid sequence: CVSSLWGSTDTQYF.

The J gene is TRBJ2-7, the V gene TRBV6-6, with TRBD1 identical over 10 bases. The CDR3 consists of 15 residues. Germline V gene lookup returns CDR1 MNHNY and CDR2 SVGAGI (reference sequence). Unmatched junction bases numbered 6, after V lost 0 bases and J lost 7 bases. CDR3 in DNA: TGTGCCAGCAGTTACTCGACAGGGGGCCTGAGGGAGCAGTACTTC. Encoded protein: CASSYSTGGLREQYF.

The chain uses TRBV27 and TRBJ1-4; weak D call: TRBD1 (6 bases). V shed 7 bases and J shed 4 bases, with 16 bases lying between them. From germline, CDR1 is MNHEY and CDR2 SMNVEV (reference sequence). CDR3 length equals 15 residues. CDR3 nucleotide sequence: TGTGCCAGCACCCCATCTGGACAGTATAATGAAAAACTGTTTTTT. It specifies CASTPSGQYNEKLFF.

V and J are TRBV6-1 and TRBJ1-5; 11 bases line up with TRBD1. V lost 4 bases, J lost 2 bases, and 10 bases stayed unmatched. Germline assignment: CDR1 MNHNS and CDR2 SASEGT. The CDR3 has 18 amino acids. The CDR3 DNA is TGTGCCAGCAGTGGGACAGGGGGCCGGTTTGTCGGCAATCAGCCCCAGCATTTT. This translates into CASSGTGGRFVGNQPQHF.

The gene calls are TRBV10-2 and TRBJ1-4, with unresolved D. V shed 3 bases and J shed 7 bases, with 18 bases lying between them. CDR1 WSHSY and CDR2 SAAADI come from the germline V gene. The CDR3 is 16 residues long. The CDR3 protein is CASSDRSSQLSEKLFF. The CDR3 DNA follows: TGCGCCAGCAGTGATCGATCGTCGCAGTTAAGTGAAAAACTGTTTTTT.

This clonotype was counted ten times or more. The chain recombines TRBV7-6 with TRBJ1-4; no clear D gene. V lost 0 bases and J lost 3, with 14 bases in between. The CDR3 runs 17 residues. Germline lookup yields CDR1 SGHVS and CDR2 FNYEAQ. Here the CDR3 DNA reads TGTGCCAGCAGCTTAGCGTTGAGGCAGTTCGCTAATGAAAAACTGTTTTTT. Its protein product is CASSLALRQFANEKLFF. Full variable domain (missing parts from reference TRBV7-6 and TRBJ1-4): GAGVSQSPRYKVTKRGQDVALRCDPISGHVSLYWYRQALGQGPEFLTYFNYEAQQDKSGLPNDRFSAERPEGSISTLTIQRTEQRDSAMYRCASSLALRQFANEKLFFGSGTQLSVL.

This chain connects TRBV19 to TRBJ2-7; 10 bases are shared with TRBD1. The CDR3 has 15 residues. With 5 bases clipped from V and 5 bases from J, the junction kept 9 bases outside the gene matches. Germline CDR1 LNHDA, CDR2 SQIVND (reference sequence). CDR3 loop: CASSRGTGAFNEQYF. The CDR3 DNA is TGTGCCAGTAGTCGAGGGACAGGGGCTTTCAACGAGCAGTACTTC.

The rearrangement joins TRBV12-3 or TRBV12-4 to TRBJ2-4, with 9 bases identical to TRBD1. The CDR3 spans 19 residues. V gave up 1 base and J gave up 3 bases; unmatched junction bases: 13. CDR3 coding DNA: TGTGCCAGCAGTTTAGTCTTGGGACAGGGTAAAGTGGGCAAAAACATTCAGTACTTC. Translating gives CASSLVLGQGKVGKNIQYF.

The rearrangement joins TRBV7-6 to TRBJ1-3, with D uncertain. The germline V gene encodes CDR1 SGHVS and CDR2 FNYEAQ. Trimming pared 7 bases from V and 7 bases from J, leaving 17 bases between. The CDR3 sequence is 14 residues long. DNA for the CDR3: TGTGCCAGCAACACAGACCGTGTAGTGAACACCATATATTTT. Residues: CASNTDRVVNTIYF.

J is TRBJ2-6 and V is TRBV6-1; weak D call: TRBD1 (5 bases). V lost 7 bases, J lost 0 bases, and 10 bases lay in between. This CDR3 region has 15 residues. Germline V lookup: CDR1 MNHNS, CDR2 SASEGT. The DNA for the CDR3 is TGTGCCAGCACTAAGGGGTTCTCTGGGGCCAACGTCCTGACTTTC. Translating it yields CASTKGFSGANVLTF.

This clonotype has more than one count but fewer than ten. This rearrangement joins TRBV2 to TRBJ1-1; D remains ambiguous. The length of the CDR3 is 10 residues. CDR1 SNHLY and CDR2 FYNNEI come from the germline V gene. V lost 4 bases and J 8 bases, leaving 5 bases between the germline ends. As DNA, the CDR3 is TGTGCCAGCAGTGGACGGGAAGCTTTCTTT. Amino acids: CASSGREAFF.

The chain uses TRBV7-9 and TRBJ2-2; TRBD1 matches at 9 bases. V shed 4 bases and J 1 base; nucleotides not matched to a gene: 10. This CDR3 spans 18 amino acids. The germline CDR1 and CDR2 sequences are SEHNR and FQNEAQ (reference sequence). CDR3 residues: CASSSVDRGPWNTGELFF. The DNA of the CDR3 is TGTGCCAGCAGCTCTGTGGACAGGGGACCTTGGAACACCGGGGAGCTGTTTTTT. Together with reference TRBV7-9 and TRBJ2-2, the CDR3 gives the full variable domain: DTGVSQNPRHKITKRGQNVTFRCDPISEHNRLYWYRQTLGQGPEFLTYFQNEAQLEKSRLLSDRFSAERPKGSFSTLEIQRTEQGDSAMYLCASSSVDRGPWNTGELFFGEGSRLTVL.

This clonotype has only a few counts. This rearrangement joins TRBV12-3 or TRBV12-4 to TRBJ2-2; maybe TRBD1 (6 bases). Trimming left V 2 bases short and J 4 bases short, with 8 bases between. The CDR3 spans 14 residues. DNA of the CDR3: TGTGCCAGCAGTTTATCAGGGGCCACCGGGGAGCTGTTTTTT. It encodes CASSLSGATGELFF.

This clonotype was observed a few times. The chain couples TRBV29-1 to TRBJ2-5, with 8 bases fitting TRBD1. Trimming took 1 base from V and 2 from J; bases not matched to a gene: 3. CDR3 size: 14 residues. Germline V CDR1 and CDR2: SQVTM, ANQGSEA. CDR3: CSVEGDRLQETQYF. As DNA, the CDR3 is TGCAGCGTTGAAGGGGACAGGTTACAAGAGACCCAGTACTTC.

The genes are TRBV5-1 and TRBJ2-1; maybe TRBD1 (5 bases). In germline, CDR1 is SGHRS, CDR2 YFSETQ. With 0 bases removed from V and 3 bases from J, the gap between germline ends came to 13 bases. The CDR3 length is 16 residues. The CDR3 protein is CASSLAWGRHYNEQFF. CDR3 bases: TGCGCCAGCAGCTTGGCCTGGGGCCGCCACTACAATGAGCAGTTCTTC.

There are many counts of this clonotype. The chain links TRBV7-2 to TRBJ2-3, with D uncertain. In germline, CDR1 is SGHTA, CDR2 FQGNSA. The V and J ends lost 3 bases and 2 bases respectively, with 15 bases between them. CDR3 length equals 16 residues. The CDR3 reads CASSFDGGRYTDTQYF. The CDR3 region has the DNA TGTGCCAGCAGCTTTGACGGCGGACGGTACACAGATACGCAGTATTTT.

CDR3 loop: CASSPGAPSSQHF. In nucleotides, the CDR3 is TGTGCCAGCAGTCCTGGGGCACCGTCCTCCCAGCATTTT. The gene calls are TRBV6-8 and TRBJ1-5; D might be TRBD1 (5 bases). The CDR3 covers 13 residues. Trimming stripped 5 bases from V and 11 bases from J, with 16 bases between. Germline lookup yields CDR1 MNHGY and CDR2 SAAAGT.

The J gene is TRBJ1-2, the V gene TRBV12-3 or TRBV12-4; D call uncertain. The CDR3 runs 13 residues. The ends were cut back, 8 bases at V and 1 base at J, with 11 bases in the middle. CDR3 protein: CASRGSLNYGYTF. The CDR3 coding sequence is TGTGCCAGCCGCGGCAGCCTTAACTATGGCTACACCTTC.

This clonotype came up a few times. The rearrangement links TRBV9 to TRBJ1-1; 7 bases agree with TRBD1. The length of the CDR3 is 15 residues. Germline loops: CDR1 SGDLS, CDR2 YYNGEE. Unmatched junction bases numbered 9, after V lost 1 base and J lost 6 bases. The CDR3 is CASSVRDSFSSEAFF. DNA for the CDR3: TGTGCCAGCAGCGTAAGGGACAGCTTCTCGTCTGAAGCTTTCTTT.